Sequencing of this T cell receptor beta chain was carried out in a study of CD8 T cells in Susac syndrome. With random hexamers, 0.5 to 1 ug RNA was reverse transcribed. TCRdb reanalysed the immunoSEQ multiplex PCR reads using MiXCR and keeps one entry per CDR3 protein. Of some 130,000 distinct CDR3 sequences in the sample, 65% to 90% were seen once. Isolation of CD8+ and CD4+ T cells was performed negatively, whereas enrichment of TEMRA cells was done by FACS. In germline, CDR1 is MNHEY, CDR2 SVGAGI. CDR3 length: 18 amino acids. The junction had 10 bases not matched to a gene; V was cut back by 0 bases and J by 6 bases.

This chain joins TRBV6-5 and TRBJ2-3, with 12 bases that match TRBD2. The origin of this receptor is a human donor with multiple sclerosis. The source material was CD8+ T cells from PBMCs. CDR3 amino acids: CASSYSIIRTSGVDTQYF. The DNA for the CDR3 is TGTGCCAGCAGTTACTCGATAATTAGGACTAGCGGGGTGGATACGCAGTATTTT.